Presented here are 8 T cell receptor beta chains from one specimen sequenced in a study of a mutant IDH1 vaccine in newly diagnosed glioma. Their recognized antigens are unknown. Described time point: week 23, last vaccination. The vaccine gave 300 ug of a 20-mer mutant IDH1 peptide subcutaneously per dose. Using immunoSEQ multiplex PCR, the repertoire was profiled, and TCRdb retains in-frame clones only, with some absent. The sample consists of around 54,000 clones, about 87% of them appearing once. Sequenced material: PBMCs, taken from a glioma patient whose treatment included an IDH1 peptide vaccine. The receptor set was obtained from a middle-aged man with glioma.

The rearrangement links TRBV6-5 to TRBJ2-1; possibly TRBD1 or TRBD2 for D (5 bases each). The CDR3 runs 16 residues. V lost 0 bases and J 2 bases, leaving 11 bases between the germline ends. Germline-derived CDR1 and CDR2 are MNHEY and SVGAGI. The CDR3 sequence: CASSYSTGRTYNEQFF. In nucleotides, the CDR3 is TGTGCCAGCAGTTACTCGACGGGGCGGACCTACAATGAGCAGTTCTTC.

V usage is TRBV5-1 and J usage is TRBJ2-7; 13 bases map to TRBD2. V lost 0 bases and J lost 5; bases outside the gene matches: 11. CDR3 length equals 18 residues. The germline V gene encodes CDR1 SGHRS and CDR2 YFSETQ. The CDR3: CASSLGAGLAGRLDEQYF. As DNA, the CDR3 is TGCGCCAGCAGCTTGGGAGCGGGACTAGCGGGACGCCTGGACGAGCAGTACTTC.

This clone was seen a few times. The chain recombines TRBV7-2 with TRBJ1-5; D is possibly TRBD1 (5 bases). Looked up from germline, CDR1 is SGHTA and CDR2 is FQGNSA. Trimming removed 6 bases from V and 6 bases from J, with 12 bases in between. The CDR3 spans 13 residues. The CDR3 coding sequence is TGTGCCAGCAGAATCAGGGATAGTCAGCCCCAGCATTTT. Translated, it gives CASRIRDSQPQHF.

V is TRBV10-2 and J is TRBJ2-7, with D perhaps matching TRBD2 (5 bases). The germline CDR1 and CDR2 sequences are WSHSY and SAAADI. V lost 6 bases and J 1 base, leaving 13 bases between the germline ends. This CDR3 region has 14 residues. The CDR3 DNA reads TGCGCCAGCAGCCACGGGGTAGGGTCCTACGAGCAGTACTTC. Its translation: CASSHGVGSYEQYF.

This clone was seen just once. For the CDR3, the DNA is TGTGCCAGCAGGCGGGACAGATATGGCTACACCTTC. Translation gives CASRRDRYGYTF. This chain connects TRBV28 to TRBJ1-2; 7 nucleotides align to TRBD1. CDR3 length equals 12 residues. The ends lost 6 bases at V and 5 bases at J; junction bases unmatched: 3. Germline CDR1 MDHEN, CDR2 SYDVKM.

This clone was counted only a few times. This sequence joins TRBV27 and TRBJ1-2; TRBD1 might be the D (6 bases). This CDR3 is built from 14 residues. Per germline, CDR1 MNHEY and CDR2 SMNVEV (reference sequence). V gave up 4 bases and J gave up 5 bases, with 14 bases separating them. The CDR3 region has the DNA TGTGCCAGCAGTTCCGCCCAGGGGAGTTATGGCTACACCTTC. Protein: CASSSAQGSYGYTF.

In DNA form, the CDR3 reads TGTGCCAGCAGCCCATCCCGAAACGGCAGGGCCAACGTCCTGACTTTC. Its translation is CASSPSRNGRANVLTF. The rearrangement links TRBV7-9 to TRBJ2-6; D is undetermined. Trimming removed 5 bases from V and 5 bases from J, with 16 bases in between. Germline CDR1 and CDR2: SEHNR and FQNEAQ (reference sequence). This CDR3 has 16 amino acids.

This clone has just one count. This chain connects TRBV19 to TRBJ1-2; D is unclear. CDR1 is LNHDA and CDR2 is SQIVND in the germline V gene (reference sequence). V lost 7 bases and J 0 bases, leaving 9 bases between the germline ends. This CDR3 contains 13 residues. The CDR3 DNA sequence: TGTGCCAGTACCCCAGGCGCTAACTATGGCTACACCTTC. Protein sequence: CASTPGANYGYTF.